This T cell receptor (beta chain) was documented in a study of technical replicates of blood from a handful of donors (dated by TCRdb to the late 2010s). Libraries were constructed by the immunoSEQ multiplex PCR assay. TCRdb holds this immuneACCESS table with in-frame rearrangements only. Some clones are missing; in checked studies, unresolved V genes explain under half, and the rest has no known cause. Here the sample has about 89,000 clones; around 94% occur a single time. The ten largest clones add up to approximately 0.25% of the sample. As for this clone: Its antigen remains unidentified. Per-nucleotide qualities are absent, and no much larger clonotype sits a single base away.

Sequencing used T cells isolated from PBMCs. The sequence was obtained from a human donor in good health.

The CDR3 reads CASRTGGNQPQHF. The sequenced DNA: TGTGCCAGTAGGACAGGGGGCAATCAGCCCCAGCATTTT. The V gene is TRBV19 and the J gene is TRBJ1-5, and 8 bases in between align with TRBD1. According to the germline V gene (reference sequence), CDR1 reads LNHDA and CDR2 reads SQIVND. Trimming accounts for 6 bases at V and 2 bases at J, while the number of junction bases matched to no gene is 0. There are 13 amino acids in the CDR3, from cysteine to phenylalanine inclusive. Only the CDR3 DNA is retained, 39 bases long and in frame from the first base. The CDR3, completed at both ends by the reference TRBV19 and TRBJ1-5 genes, gives the full variable domain DGGITQSPKYLFRKEGQNVTLSCEQNLNHDAMYWYRQDPGQGLRLIYYSQIVNDFQKGDIAEGYSVSREKKESFPLTVTSAQKNPTAFYLCASRTGGNQPQHFGDGTRLSIL.